This TCR beta chain was captured in a study of T cells in Graves' hyperthyroidism and ophthalmopathy. The CDR3 length is 13 residues. Germline loops: CDR1 GTSNPN, CDR2 SVGIG (reference sequence). V lost 5 bases and J 1 base, leaving 12 bases between the germline ends. RNA transcripts were the template for amplifying TCR beta CDR3 regions. When the TCR CDR3 underwent first-round RT-PCR, the HTBI primer set was used. Using its own MiXCR run on the multiplex PCR reads, TCRdb lists one record per CDR3 protein. The table includes about 380,000 distinct CDR3 sequences, roughly 13% detected once. The rearrangement uses TRBV30 and TRBJ2-7; D is ambiguous. The sequenced material came from blood. The sequence was obtained from a man aged 30-40 years with Graves' hyperthyroidism that later progressed to Graves' ophthalmopathy. This CDR3 is CAWVPSTSYEQYF. CDR3 nucleotides: TGTGCCTGGGTCCCCTCGACATCCTACGAGCAGTACTTC.